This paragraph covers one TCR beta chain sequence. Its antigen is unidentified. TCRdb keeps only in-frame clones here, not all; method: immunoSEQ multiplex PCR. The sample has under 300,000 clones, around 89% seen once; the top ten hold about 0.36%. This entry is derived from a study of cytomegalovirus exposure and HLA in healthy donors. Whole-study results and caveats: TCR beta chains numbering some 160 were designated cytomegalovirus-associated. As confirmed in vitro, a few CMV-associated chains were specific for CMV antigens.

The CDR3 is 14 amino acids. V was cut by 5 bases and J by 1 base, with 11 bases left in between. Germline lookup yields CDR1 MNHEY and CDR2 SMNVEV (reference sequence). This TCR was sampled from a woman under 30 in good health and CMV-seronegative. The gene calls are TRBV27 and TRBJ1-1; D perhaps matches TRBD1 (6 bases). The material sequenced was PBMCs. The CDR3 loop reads CASSGGGPNTEAFF. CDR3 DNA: TGTGCCAGCAGTGGGGGGGGCCCGAACACTGAAGCTTTCTTT.